A selection of T cell receptor beta chains follows, all from one sample in a study of T-cell reconstitution after alpha-beta-depleted transplantation in children. Via MiXCR, TCRdb re-called the PCR reads, giving one row per CDR3 protein. The sample carries around 200,000 distinct CDR3 sequences, roughly a tenth recorded once. The sequencing used PBMCs, collected before TCRalphabeta/CD19-depleted stem cell transplant. Every receptor here comes from a child under two years old with acute myeloid leukemia, due to receive a stem cell transplant. Each CDR3 is given with its conserved first and last residue.

V gene	J gene	CDR3 protein
TRBV7-2	TRBJ2-7	CASSLAPPGQGAYEQYF
TRBV7-2	TRBJ2-6	CASSPRVFWANVLTF
TRBV10-3	TRBJ2-2	CAISEPGGGGELFF
TRBV15	TRBJ2-7	CATSGRTGPTSEQYF
TRBV12-3/TRBV12-4	TRBJ1-5	CASSPGQGVGQPQHF
TRBV7-3	TRBJ2-1	CASSGSSYNEQFF
TRBV6-1	TRBJ1-5	CAGSRGGRGQPQHF
TRBV13	TRBJ2-6	CASSLAGANVLTF
TRBV12-3/TRBV12-4	TRBJ2-7	CASSRRDGSYEQYF
TRBV27	TRBJ1-1	CASSPTGKVTEAFF
TRBV7-2	TRBJ2-1	CASSLRSGEQFF
TRBV20-1	TRBJ2-7	CSATGWTSGFSYEQYF
TRBV29-1	TRBJ2-5	CSVDRTSGSRKTQYF
TRBV6-2/TRBV6-3	TRBJ1-2	CASSYPIWGWGNYGYTF
TRBV18	TRBJ2-7	CASSPGSWLDEQYF
TRBV29-1	TRBJ2-2	CSGEQGTGELFF
TRBV7-9	TRBJ2-2	CASSLVRTRTGELFF
TRBV7-9	TRBJ1-2	CASSFRTGQPLVTF
TRBV20-1	TRBJ2-2	CSARMIGRAATGELFF
TRBV25-1	TRBJ1-2	CASSETGTGPARGYTF
TRBV6-5	TRBJ1-2	CASSYPRGGGYTF
TRBV7-2	TRBJ2-3	CASSGDFSDTQYF
TRBV3-1	TRBJ1-1	CASSQAETDTEAFF
TRBV4-1	TRBJ1-5	CASSQDFGINQPQHF
TRBV7-9	TRBJ2-5	CASSLGLADQETQYF
TRBV20-1	TRBJ2-7	CSARGSLAWEQYF
TRBV5-1	TRBJ2-1	CASSPQAGGPHNEQFF
TRBV12-3/TRBV12-4	TRBJ2-7	CASMAHYEQYF
TRBV5-1	TRBJ1-1	CASSWGGANTEAFF
TRBV10-3	TRBJ1-4	CAISQTGSEEKLFF
TRBV4-2	TRBJ1-4	CASSQELLEKLFF
TRBV5-1	TRBJ2-1	CASSVSSGRVHEQFF
TRBV7-9	TRBJ1-5	CASSEGTVSNQPQHF
TRBV3-1	TRBJ2-7	CATEGQSDEQYF
TRBV25-1	TRBJ1-1	CASGQGARTEAFF
TRBV6-5	TRBJ2-5	CASRTSGRAAAQYF
TRBV3-1	TRBJ1-1	CASSQAGRLNTEAFF
TRBV28	TRBJ1-4	CASSFEGGRREKLFF
TRBV7-7	TRBJ2-1	CASSTLTGEQFF
TRBV10-3	TRBJ2-7	CAISAAQHSLPYEQYF
TRBV20-1	TRBJ1-4	CSAPNATNEKLFF
TRBV7-3	TRBJ2-1	CASSASGSSEQFF
TRBV10-3	TRBJ2-1	CAIRRQGRSYNEQFF